Listed below are T cell receptor beta chains from one sample, sequenced in a study of blood T cell repertoires in COVID-19. The data were produced by immunoSEQ multiplex PCR, yet TCRdb's version contains in-frame clones alone and is incomplete. The table lists 150,000 to 200,000 clones, approximately 78% of them singletons. Sequenced: PBMCs or T cells enriched from blood (not recorded which). These receptors were collected from a woman between 50 and 59 years old who had recovered from COVID-19. CDR3s include the opening cysteine and the closing phenylalanine or tryptophan. The D gene is left open where the match is weak. Only part of the rows carry a size: once, few, many, or a class if the clone is expanded.

D,J,size,V,CDR3,DNA
NA,TRBJ2-7,NA,TRBV7-9,CASSLLASEQYF,TGTGCCAGCAGCTTACTCGCTAGCGAGCAGTACTTC
NA,TRBJ1-6,NA,TRBV6-5,CASSYDGQAGGSPLHF,TGTGCCAGCAGTTACGATGGCCAGGCCGGAGGTTCACCCCTCCACTTT
NA,TRBJ1-1,NA,TRBV5-4,CASSRDYTEAFF,TGTGCCAGCAGCCGGGACTACACTGAAGCTTTCTTT
TRBD2,TRBJ2-4,once,TRBV11-2,CASSPTSGRDTQYF,TGTGCCAGCAGTCCGACTAGCGGGAGAGACACTCAGTACTTC
NA,TRBJ2-1,few,TRBV3-1/TRBV3-2,CASSDLLGNEQFF,TGTGCCAGCAGCGATTTACTAGGAAATGAGCAGTTCTTC
NA,TRBJ1-1,NA,TRBV19,CASSTRDVSTEAFF,TGTGCCAGTAGTACCAGGGATGTGTCCACTGAAGCTTTCTTT
TRBD2,TRBJ2-7,NA,TRBV3-1/TRBV3-2,CASSPGTSGTTYEQYF,TGTGCCAGCAGCCCCGGGACTAGCGGGACCACCTACGAGCAGTACTTC
TRBD2,TRBJ2-5,NA,TRBV5-1,CASSPQAGGSETQYF,TGCGCCAGCAGCCCACAAGCGGGAGGGTCAGAGACCCAGTACTTC
NA,TRBJ1-1,NA,TRBV6-5,CASAWRNTEAFF,TGTGCCAGCGCTTGGAGGAACACTGAAGCTTTCTTT
NA,TRBJ1-1,NA,TRBV27,CASSLNFRETEAFF,TGTGCCAGCAGTTTGAATTTCAGGGAAACTGAAGCTTTCTTT
NA,TRBJ2-2,NA,TRBV28,CASRPKGSNTGELFF,TGTGCCAGCAGACCGAAGGGGTCGAACACCGGGGAGCTGTTTTTT
TRBD1,TRBJ2-7,once,TRBV5-4,CASRSGQGNEQYF,TGTGCCAGCAGGTCTGGACAGGGCAACGAGCAGTACTTC
NA,TRBJ1-1,NA,TRBV18,CASSPRVASVNTEAFF,TGTGCCAGCTCACCCCGCGTCGCCTCGGTGAACACTGAAGCTTTCTTT
NA,TRBJ2-7,NA,TRBV7-9,CASSLALRRGPYEQYF,TGTGCCAGCAGCTTAGCGCTTAGGCGGGGTCCCTACGAGCAGTACTTC
NA,TRBJ2-7,NA,TRBV6-5,CASSYAFSQTYEQYF,TGTGCCAGCAGTTACGCATTCTCACAAACCTACGAGCAGTACTTC
TRBD1,TRBJ1-5,NA,TRBV19,CASRMGQGNQPQHF,TGTGCCAGTAGAATGGGACAGGGCAATCAGCCCCAGCATTTT
NA,TRBJ2-1,NA,TRBV9,CASSPRLGNEQFF,TGTGCCAGCAGCCCCCGACTAGGCAATGAGCAGTTCTTC
NA,TRBJ2-7,NA,TRBV18,CASSREDYEQYF,TGTGCCAGCTCCCGAGAGGACTACGAGCAGTACTTC
TRBD2,TRBJ2-7,NA,TRBV25-1,CASSGAGGHREQYF,TGTGCCAGCAGTGGAGCGGGAGGCCACAGGGAGCAGTACTTC
NA,TRBJ2-2,NA,TRBV24-1,CATRGGAPTGELFF,TGTGCCACCAGGGGGGGGGCGCCCACCGGGGAGCTGTTTTTT
TRBD2,TRBJ2-1,once,TRBV20-1,CSASRLAGPGQFF,TGCAGTGCTAGTAGACTAGCGGGCCCTGGGCAGTTCTTC
NA,TRBJ2-1,NA,TRBV5-4,CASSLAGVNNEQFF,TGTGCCAGCAGCTTGGCGGGAGTGAACAATGAGCAGTTCTTC
NA,TRBJ2-7,NA,TRBV6-5,CASSYEGSSYEQYF,TGTGCCAGCAGTTACGAAGGGAGCTCCTACGAGCAGTACTTC
TRBD2,TRBJ2-7,once,TRBV7-9,CASSSWTSGSYEQYF,TGTGCCAGCAGCTCCTGGACTAGCGGGAGCTACGAGCAGTACTTC
NA,TRBJ1-3,NA,TRBV5-5,CASSWTTESSGNTIYF,TGTGCCAGCAGCTGGACAACTGAGAGCTCTGGAAACACCATATATTTT
NA,TRBJ2-7,few,TRBV6-6,CASSSGGQRRSSGSSGEQYF,TGTGCCAGCAGCTCCGGGGGACAGAGACGGTCTAGCGGGTCGTCTGGCGAGCAGTACTTC
NA,TRBJ1-4,NA,TRBV7-9,CASSSTRVPEKLFF,TGTGCCAGCAGCTCAACCAGGGTCCCGGAAAAACTGTTTTTT
TRBD1,TRBJ2-7,NA,TRBV27,CASSLEGTGVGEQYF,TGTGCCAGCAGTTTAGAGGGGACAGGGGTCGGTGAGCAGTACTTC
NA,TRBJ2-5,NA,TRBV11-2,CASSLDRRVAYQETQYF,TGTGCCAGCAGCTTAGATCGTAGGGTAGCGTACCAAGAGACCCAGTACTTC
NA,TRBJ2-6,NA,TRBV5-4,CASAPGGGGANVLTF,TGTGCCAGCGCCCCGGGGGGCGGTGGGGCCAACGTCCTGACTTTC
TRBD2,TRBJ2-7,NA,TRBV12-3/TRBV12-4,CASRGTSSYEQYF,TGTGCCAGCCGTGGGACTAGCAGCTACGAGCAGTACTTC
NA,TRBJ1-5,NA,TRBV5-1,CASSLEGHLNQPQHF,TGCGCCAGCAGCTTGGAGGGACACCTCAATCAGCCCCAGCATTTT
NA,TRBJ2-1,NA,TRBV30,CAWSVRVAYNEQFF,TGTGCCTGGAGTGTACGGGTAGCATACAATGAGCAGTTCTTC
NA,TRBJ1-1,once,TRBV12-3/TRBV12-4,CASSFTNTEAFF,TGTGCCAGCAGCTTCACAAACACTGAAGCTTTCTTT
TRBD1,TRBJ1-2,NA,TRBV29-1,CSVSRDRDYGYTF,TGCAGCGTGAGCCGGGACAGAGACTATGGCTACACCTTC
NA,TRBJ2-2,NA,TRBV6-8,CASSYSAESVTGELFF,TGTGCCAGCAGTTACTCGGCGGAGTCGGTCACCGGGGAGCTGTTTTTT
NA,TRBJ2-2,NA,TRBV19,CASSIGAGVGELFF,TGTGCCAGTAGTATAGGAGCAGGGGTCGGGGAGCTGTTTTTT
TRBD1,TRBJ2-1,NA,TRBV23-1,CASSQRDRSYNEQFF,TGCGCCAGCAGTCAAAGGGACAGGTCCTACAATGAGCAGTTCTTC
NA,TRBJ2-7,once,TRBV30,CAWSGDIAYEQYF,TGTGCCTGGAGTGGGGACATCGCCTACGAGCAGTACTTC
TRBD2,TRBJ2-1,NA,TRBV6-5,CASRGTSGNNEQFF,TGTGCCAGCAGGGGGACTAGCGGGAACAATGAGCAGTTCTTC
NA,TRBJ2-1,NA,TRBV19,CASSIRHSYNEQFF,TGTGCCAGTAGTATTAGACACTCCTACAATGAGCAGTTCTTC
NA,TRBJ1-1,NA,TRBV24-1,CATSDLNQEDAAFF,TGTGCCACCAGTGACTTAAATCAGGAGGATGCAGCTTTCTTT
TRBD2,TRBJ2-2,NA,TRBV28,CASSLSGLVVSSGELFF,TGTGCCAGCAGTCTCTCTGGACTAGTTGTTTCATCCGGGGAGCTGTTTTTT